This passage covers 29 T cell receptor beta chains from one sample sequenced in a study of T cells in Graves' hyperthyroidism and ophthalmopathy. Amplified regions were TCR beta CDR3 sequences from RNA transcripts. Using the HTBI primer set, a first-round RT-PCR was run on the TCR CDR3. MiXCR was run by TCRdb on the multiplex PCR reads, yielding one entry per CDR3 protein. The sample yields some 740,000 distinct CDR3 sequences, 12% to 15% seen once. The source material was blood. The source is a woman under 30 with Graves' hyperthyroidism.

This clonotype was counted only a few times. This chain uses TRBV29-1 with TRBJ1-1; perhaps TRBD1 as D (5 bases). Per the germline V gene, CDR1 is SQVTM and CDR2 is ANQGSEA. There are 11 residues in the CDR3. Trimming shortened V by 6 bases and J by 4 bases, and 9 bases separated the two germline ends. The CDR3, as DNA: TGCAGCGTGAAGCAGGGCACTGAAGCTTTCTTT. Translated, it gives CSVKQGTEAFF.

This clonotype was recorded a few times. The V and J genes are TRBV4-1 and TRBJ2-7; 7 bases agree with TRBD2. V was pared by 0 bases and J by 7 bases, with 9 bases of the junction left unmatched. Germline CDR1 and CDR2: MGHRA and YSYEKL. The CDR3 length is 15 residues. The CDR3 DNA is TGCGCCAGCAGCCAAGATCGGACTAGAGGTCGGGAGCAGTACTTC. As protein: CASSQDRTRGREQYF.

This clonotype has more than one count but fewer than ten. This chain links TRBV5-1 with TRBJ2-1; 7 nucleotides line up with TRBD2. Germline CDR1 is SGHRS and CDR2 is YFSETQ. The CDR3 is made up of 15 amino acids. J lost 7 bases, V lost 0 bases, and 7 bases had no gene match. CDR3 nucleotides: TGCGCCAGCAGCTTGGGCGGCGGGAGTATGAATGAGCAGTTCTTC. It yields the protein CASSLGGGSMNEQFF.

This clonotype was observed at least ten times. CDR3 sequence: CASSNTRLGYQETQYF. The CDR3 DNA reads as TGTGCCAGCAGTAACACCCGACTTGGGTACCAAGAGACCCAGTACTTC. The rearrangement uses TRBV6-1 and TRBJ2-5, with no clear D. Looked up from germline, CDR1 is MNHNS and CDR2 is SASEGT. This CDR3 is 16 amino acids long. Trimming pared 5 bases from V and 0 bases from J, leaving 16 bases between.

This clonotype was seen many times. The chain has TRBV4-3 and TRBJ1-5, with D perhaps matching TRBD1 (5 bases). V dropped 0 bases and J dropped 5 bases, with 20 bases sitting between them. The CDR3 length is 18 residues. In germline, CDR1 is LGHNA, CDR2 YSLEER. DNA of the CDR3: TGCGCCAGCAGCCAAGATCCCCCGGGGGGGAGGGGTGATCAGCCCCAGCATTTT. Translated, it gives CASSQDPPGGRGDQPQHF.

This clonotype was detected many times. V and J are TRBV28 and TRBJ1-3, with D possibly TRBD1 on 6 matching bases. The CDR3 extends over 19 amino acids. Germline V gene sequence: CDR1 MDHEN, CDR2 SYDVKM. V was shortened by 1 base and J by 4 bases, with 23 bases between the two germline ends. CDR3 in amino acids: CASSLSVRDIFWGGNTIYF. The CDR3 DNA is TGTGCCAGCAGTTTATCGGTCAGGGACATATTTTGGGGAGGAAACACCATATATTTT.

The V and J genes are TRBV11-2 and TRBJ2-1, with a weak D call TRBD2 (6 bases). Germline V lookup: CDR1 SGHAT, CDR2 FQNNGV. V was pared by 1 base and J by 7 bases, with 11 bases between. This CDR3 comprises 14 residues. The CDR3 here is CASSLAGALNEQFF. In DNA form, the CDR3 reads TGTGCCAGCAGCTTAGCGGGAGCCTTAAATGAGCAGTTCTTC.

V usage is TRBV10-3 and J usage is TRBJ2-1, with TRBD2 as a possible D gene (5 bases). The CDR3 loop spans 17 amino acids. Germline CDR1 is ENHRY and CDR2 is SYGVKD. V lost 1 base, J lost 1 base, and 14 bases lay in between. CDR3 amino acids: CAISEFGLSGSYNEQFF. CDR3 in DNA: TGTGCCATCAGTGAGTTTGGTCTCTCGGGATCCTACAATGAGCAGTTCTTC.

This clonotype turned up a few times. V and J are TRBV29-1 and TRBJ2-3; 10 nucleotides match TRBD2. The V gene end was trimmed by 4 bases and the J gene end by 0 bases; junction bases not matched to a gene: 10. Per germline, CDR1 SQVTM and CDR2 ANQGSEA. This CDR3 spans 17 amino acids. The CDR3: CSVGGLALAGSTDTQYF. As DNA, the CDR3 is TGCAGCGTTGGGGGACTAGCGTTGGCGGGGAGCACAGATACGCAGTATTTT.

The chain combines TRBV20-1 with TRBJ2-1, with D tentatively TRBD1 or TRBD2 (7 bases each). The CDR3 covers 16 residues. Trimming pared 0 bases from V and 6 bases from J, leaving 18 bases between. Germline lookup yields CDR1 DFQATT and CDR2 SNEGSKA (reference sequence). The CDR3 nucleotides are TGCAGTGCTAGAGATGGATCCGGCAGGGGGGGCAATGAGCAGTTCTTC. Amino acids: CSARDGSGRGGNEQFF.

V is TRBV13 and J is TRBJ2-7; D tentatively fits TRBD1 or TRBD2 (5 bases each). CDR1 and CDR2 (germline): PRHDT, FYEKMQ (reference sequence). This CDR3 has 16 residues. V was pared by 4 bases and J by 1 base, with 17 bases between. CDR3 DNA sequence: TGTGCCAGCAGCTCTGGGGGTGGAGGAGGTTCCTACGAGCAGTACTTC. This sequence encodes CASSSGGGGGSYEQYF.

The rearrangement joins TRBV7-9 to TRBJ2-7; 7 bases align to TRBD2. After removal of 1 base from V and 7 bases from J, the junction contained 7 bases not matched to a gene. There are 14 residues in the CDR3. Germline CDR1 reads SEHNR; CDR2 reads FQNEAQ (reference sequence). The CDR3 protein is CASSLGATGGEQYF. The CDR3 DNA follows: TGTGCCAGCAGCTTAGGGGCTACCGGGGGGGAGCAGTACTTC.

The J gene is TRBJ1-6, the V gene TRBV27, with 7 bases matching TRBD1. Germline CDR1 and CDR2: MNHEY and SMNVEV (reference sequence). J was trimmed by 7 bases and V by 5 bases; bases with no gene match: 11. This CDR3 is built from 16 residues. The chain's CDR3 is CASSRTRTGTNSPLHF. The CDR3 bases are TGTGCCAGCAGTCGCACCCGGACAGGAACCAATTCACCCCTCCACTTT.

In its sample, this clonotype was seen a few times. The chain uses TRBV13 and TRBJ2-1; 11 nucleotides match TRBD2. The CDR3 sequence is 20 residues long. Per germline, CDR1 PRHDT and CDR2 FYEKMQ (reference sequence). V dropped 5 bases and J dropped 8; count of bases not matched to a gene: 23. DNA for the CDR3: TGTGCCAGCAGCGACACAGGGTCGGGCGAACTAGCGGGAGCTGTCGATGAGCAGTTCTTC. This codes for CASSDTGSGELAGAVDEQFF.

In this sample, this clonotype turned up a few times. The chain carries TRBV7-9 and TRBJ2-3; perhaps D is TRBD1 or TRBD2 (6 bases each). The germline V gene encodes CDR1 SEHNR and CDR2 FQNEAQ (reference sequence). V lost 0 bases to trimming and J lost 2 bases, with 15 bases between them. The CDR3 consists of 17 residues. In nucleotides, the CDR3 is TGTGCCAGCAGCTTAGCTCTACGAGGGGGGTACACAGATACGCAGTATTTT. It specifies CASSLALRGGYTDTQYF.

In its sample, this clonotype was seen a few times. This sequence joins TRBV12-3 or TRBV12-4 and TRBJ1-6; D gene uncertain. The CDR3 loop spans 15 amino acids. V was clipped by 2 bases and J by 6 bases, with 11 bases between them. CDR3 bases: TGTGCCAGCAGTTTAATAACTGGGATTAATTCACCCCTCCACTTT. Translation gives CASSLITGINSPLHF.

The chain has TRBV19 and TRBJ1-5; TRBD1 matches at 12 bases. Germline V gene lookup returns CDR1 LNHDA and CDR2 SQIVND (reference sequence). V shed 4 bases, J shed 2 bases, and the junction held 9 bases outside the gene matches. CDR3 length: 18 amino acids. CDR3 sequence: CASSKGQGAHQRNQPQHF. DNA of the CDR3: TGTGCCAGTAGTAAGGGACAGGGGGCCCATCAGCGCAATCAGCCCCAGCATTTT.

Ten or more counts support this clonotype. The chain carries TRBV6-1 and TRBJ1-5, with unresolved D. Germline CDR1 and CDR2: MNHNS and SASEGT. This CDR3 is built from 14 residues. Deletions cut 5 bases from V and 0 bases from J, with 8 bases between. The CDR3 nucleotides read TGTGCCAGCAGTCACCAGCCTAGCAATCAGCCCCAGCATTTT. Translating gives CASSHQPSNQPQHF.

In its sample, this clonotype was seen many times. The chain links TRBV6-1 to TRBJ2-1, with D perhaps being TRBD1 or TRBD2 (6 bases each). The CDR3 runs to 16 residues. Trimming removed 2 bases from V and 4 bases from J, with 15 bases in between. The V gene's germline CDR1 is MNHNS and CDR2 SASEGT. The CDR3 nucleotides read TGTGCCAGCAGTGAATGGGGGCTGGGGGGTTACAATGAGCAGTTCTTC. Protein sequence: CASSEWGLGGYNEQFF.

In this sample, this clonotype turned up many times. The chain links TRBV24-1 to TRBJ2-1, with 9 positions matching TRBD2. V dropped 3 bases and J dropped 1; count of bases not matched to a gene: 12. Germline V gene data show CDR1 as KGHDR and CDR2 as SFDVKD. This CDR3 spans 19 amino acids. In DNA form, the CDR3 reads TGTGCCACCAGTGATCCCCGGGTGGCGGGAGGGCGGTCCTACAATGAGCAGTTCTTC. It is translated as CATSDPRVAGGRSYNEQFF.

This clonotype was detected a few times. CDR3 in amino acids: CASSYGAGGPFSYNEQFF. CDR3 bases: TGTGCCAGCAGTTACGGAGCGGGAGGGCCTTTCTCCTACAATGAGCAGTTCTTC. The chain uses TRBV6-5 and TRBJ2-1; TRBD2 matches 10 bases. The CDR3 is made up of 18 amino acids. Germline trimming cut 2 bases from V and 0 bases from J; bases unmatched to any gene: 7. From germline, CDR1 is MNHEY and CDR2 SVGAGI.

This clonotype was counted many times. The genes are TRBV18 and TRBJ1-4; TRBD1 agrees at 9 bases. V dropped 4 bases and J dropped 7; count of bases not matched to a gene: 7. The CDR3 extends over 15 amino acids. CDR1 and CDR2 (germline): KGHSH, LQKENI. The CDR3, as DNA: TGTGCCAGCTCACGGGGACAGGGTTTTACTGAAAAACTGTTTTTT. Translated, it gives CASSRGQGFTEKLFF.

This rearrangement joins TRBV10-3 to TRBJ2-2; D unclear. The CDR3 is 14 amino acids. V lost 2 bases, J lost 4 bases, and 8 bases lay in between. Per germline, CDR1 ENHRY and CDR2 SYGVKD. The CDR3 sequence: CAISESSSTGELFF. CDR3 DNA: TGTGCCATCAGTGAGAGTTCCAGCACCGGGGAGCTGTTTTTT.

In its sample, this clonotype was seen a few times. This chain joins TRBV9 and TRBJ2-1; 10 nucleotides agree with TRBD2. The CDR3 covers 20 residues. CDR1 and CDR2 (germline): SGDLS, YYNGEE. After removal of 0 bases from V and 5 bases from J, the junction contained 17 bases not matched to a gene. The CDR3: CASSVAPPSGSFPFNNEQFF. The CDR3 DNA reads TGTGCCAGCAGCGTAGCCCCCCCTAGCGGGAGTTTCCCTTTTAACAATGAGCAGTTCTTC.

At least ten counts were recorded for this clonotype. The chain employs TRBV12-3 or TRBV12-4 and TRBJ2-3, with 8 bases matching TRBD2. CDR3 length: 15 residues. With V trimmed by 4 bases and J by 4 bases, 7 bases remained unmatched. CDR3 DNA: TGTGCCAGCAGTTCTGTAGCGGGGAGCGCAGATACGCAGTATTTT. Protein: CASSSVAGSADTQYF.

This clonotype was recorded many times. The CDR3, as DNA: TGTGCCAGCAGTTTAAGGGCTAACTATGGCTACACCTTC. Protein sequence: CASSLRANYGYTF. The chain joins TRBV28 to TRBJ1-2; D is unresolved. The CDR3 is 13 residues long. CDR1 is MDHEN, CDR2 SYDVKM, per germline. V lost 2 bases and J lost 0, with 4 bases in between.

For this clonotype: A much larger clone lies one base from this, so it may be a read error. The CDR3 does not end in the conserved phenylalanine or tryptophan, so this is likely a read error. This chain uses TRBV29-1 with TRBJ1-1, with 7 bases matching TRBD1. The CDR3 has 12 residues. With 8 bases clipped from V and 0 bases from J, the junction kept 3 bases outside the gene matches. CDR1 SQVTM and CDR2 ANQGSEA come from the germline V gene. CDR3 region: CSPGQMNTEAFS. As DNA, the CDR3 is TGCAGCCCGGGACAGATGAACACTGAAGCTTTCTCT.

J is TRBJ1-1 and V is TRBV3-1; perhaps TRBD1 as D (6 bases). CDR1 and CDR2 from the germline V gene are LGHDT and YNNKEL (reference sequence). The CDR3 spans 14 residues. Trimming left V 3 bases short and J 4 bases short, with 12 bases between. The CDR3 region is CASSHLQGGTEAFF. The CDR3 coding sequence is TGTGCCAGCAGCCACCTACAGGGTGGCACTGAAGCTTTCTTT.

This clonotype occurred a few times. The rearrangement joins TRBV11-2 to TRBJ2-1, with D unclear. The CDR3 runs to 16 residues. V gave up 5 bases and J gave up 4 bases, with 18 bases separating them. CDR1 and CDR2 (germline): SGHAT, FQNNGV. This CDR3 reads CASSQATILRYNEQFF. The CDR3, as DNA: TGTGCCAGCAGCCAAGCGACCATCCTGCGGTACAATGAGCAGTTCTTC.